The clone carrying this T cell receptor (beta chain) was picked up a small number of times. What it recognizes is unknown. The PCR had 60 Vbeta and 13 Jbeta primers. TCRdb's table, derived via immunoSEQ multiplex PCR, lists solely in-frame clones and lacks some. The sample carries some 110,000 clones, more than 60% recorded once. The CDR3 is 15 residues long. Germline V lookup: CDR1 MNHEY, CDR2 SVGAGI. V was pared by 3 bases and J by 0 bases, with 11 bases between. The data derive from a study of cytomegalovirus exposure and HLA in healthy donors. Whole-study context: Earlier work reported some 110 million unique TCR beta sequences from 170 million or so T cells.

The study, taken as a whole, reports: TCR sequences were mostly rare, though some public TCRs occurred in many donors. An observed cluster of highly shared sequence variants was recorded as a likely sequencing artifact. An analysis was carried out later, and it reportedly showed fewer N-insertions in an Asian-associated ancestry cluster than the approximately 700-donor mean.

This sequence was found in a man aged 55-75 years in good health and CMV-seronegative. This rearrangement joins TRBV6-5 to TRBJ1-1; tentatively, D is TRBD1 (5 bases). The material sequenced was PBMCs. For the CDR3, the DNA is TGTGCCAGCAGTTATAGGTTAGGGGTGAACACTGAAGCTTTCTTT. Translation: CASSYRLGVNTEAFF.